This T cell receptor (beta chain) was observed in a study of blood T cell repertoires in COVID-19. Overall study: The origin of the acute and convalescent COVID-19 samples was the United States, Italy and Spain. In each case, the material was cDNA or gDNA derived from T cells, B-cell-depleted T cells, or PBMCs.

V was pared by 5 bases and J by 6 bases, with 4 bases of the junction left unmatched. Per germline, CDR1 MDHEN and CDR2 SYDVKM. The CDR3 has 13 residues. Per the original data handling: Estimates of nucleated cell counts were drawn from the amplification of reference gene primers. Only in-frame clones appear in the TCRdb table, and some are missing; sequencing was by immunoSEQ multiplex PCR. V and J calls and clone size are those listed in that table; D and trimming were worked out from the DNA. The sample shows over 100,000 clones, 91% of them seen only once. The receptor was derived from a human donor in a cohort sampled during active COVID-19. This chain links TRBV28 with TRBJ1-2, with TRBD1 matching 9 bases. Sequencing input: peripheral blood. CDR3 coding DNA: TGTGCCAGCAGTGACCGGGACAGGGATGGCTACACCTTC. It codes for CASSDRDRDGYTF.